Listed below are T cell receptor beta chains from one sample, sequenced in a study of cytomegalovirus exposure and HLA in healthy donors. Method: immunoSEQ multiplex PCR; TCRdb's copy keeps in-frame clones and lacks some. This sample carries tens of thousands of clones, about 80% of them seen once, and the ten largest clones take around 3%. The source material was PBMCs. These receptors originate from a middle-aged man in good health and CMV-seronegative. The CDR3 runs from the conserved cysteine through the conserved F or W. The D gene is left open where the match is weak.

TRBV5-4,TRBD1,CASSPGGTNEKLFF
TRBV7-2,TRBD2,CASSTSGGDYNEQFF
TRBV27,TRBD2,CASSYLAGAYEQYF
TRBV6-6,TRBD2,CASSYERGSTDTQYF
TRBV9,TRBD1,CASSDYRGRRINEQFF
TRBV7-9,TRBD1,CASTIGAQGGGEQFF
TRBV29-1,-,CSVEGGLSGYTF
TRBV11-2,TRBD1,CASSPGTGLEKLFF
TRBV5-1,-,CASSLAAGEVFAFF
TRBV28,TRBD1,CASSLGTGRPDTQYF
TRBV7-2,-,CASSRAGANTEAFF
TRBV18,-,CASSPPQANEQFF
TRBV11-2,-,CASSTLRGQETQYF
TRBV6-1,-,CASTSSGNTIYF
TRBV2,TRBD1,CASQGPGQSYEQYF
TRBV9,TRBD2,CASSVGSLAVIGGELFF
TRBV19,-,CATQGDSYNSPLHF
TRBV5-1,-,CASSWRDRTDTQYF
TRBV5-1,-,CASSLQGNYGYTF
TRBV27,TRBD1,CASSRTGGRNQPQHF
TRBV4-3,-,CASSQDGSSYEQYF
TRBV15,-,CATSRQGTFANTGELFF
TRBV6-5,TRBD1,CASRQGAGEKLFF
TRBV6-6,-,CASSYPQQSQGYEQYF
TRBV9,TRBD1,CASSVGQGTYEQYF
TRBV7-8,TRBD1,CASSLGNRGLEETQYF
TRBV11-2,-,CASSLSWGEKNTEAFF
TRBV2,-,CASSEARQGGEKLFF
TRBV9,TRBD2,CASSPRGGATDTQYF
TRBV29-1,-,CSVEGATQYF
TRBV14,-,CASSQRGTLQYF
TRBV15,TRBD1,CATSSRGRTGNTIYF
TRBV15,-,CATSRGRGDYGYTF